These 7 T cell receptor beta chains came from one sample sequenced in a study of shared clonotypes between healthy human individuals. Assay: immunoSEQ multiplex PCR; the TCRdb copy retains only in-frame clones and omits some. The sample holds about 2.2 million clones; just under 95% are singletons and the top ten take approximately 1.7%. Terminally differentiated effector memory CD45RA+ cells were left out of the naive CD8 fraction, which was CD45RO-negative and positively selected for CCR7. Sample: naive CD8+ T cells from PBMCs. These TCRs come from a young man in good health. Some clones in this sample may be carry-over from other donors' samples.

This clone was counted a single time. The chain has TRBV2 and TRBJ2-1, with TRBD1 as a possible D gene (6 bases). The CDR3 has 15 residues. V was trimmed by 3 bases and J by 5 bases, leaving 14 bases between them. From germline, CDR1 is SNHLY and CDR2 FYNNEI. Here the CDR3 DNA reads TGTGCCAGCAGTGATGGGCAGGGGTTCCACAATGAGCAGTTCTTC. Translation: CASSDGQGFHNEQFF.

The CDR3 sequence: CASSGTGGTDTQYF. CDR3 in DNA: TGTGCCAGCAGTGGGACAGGGGGTACAGATACGCAGTATTTT. The chain carries TRBV7-9 and TRBJ2-3, with 11 positions matching TRBD1. This CDR3 is built from 14 residues. V was clipped by 6 bases and J by 3 bases; unmatched bases: 2. CDR1 and CDR2 from the germline V gene are SEHNR and FQNEAQ (reference sequence).

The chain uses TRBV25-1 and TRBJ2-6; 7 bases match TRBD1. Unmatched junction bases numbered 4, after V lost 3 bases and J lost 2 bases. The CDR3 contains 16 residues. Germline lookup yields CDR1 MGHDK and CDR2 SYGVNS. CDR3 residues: CASSDWGTAGANVLTF. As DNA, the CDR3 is TGTGCCAGCAGTGATTGGGGGACAGCTGGGGCCAACGTCCTGACTTTC.

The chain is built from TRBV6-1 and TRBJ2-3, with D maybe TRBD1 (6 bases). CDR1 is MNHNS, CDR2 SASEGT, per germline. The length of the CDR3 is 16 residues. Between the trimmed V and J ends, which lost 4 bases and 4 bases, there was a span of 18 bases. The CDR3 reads CASSVTGTYLADTQYF. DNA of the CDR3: TGTGCCAGCAGTGTCACCGGGACATATCTCGCAGATACGCAGTATTTT.

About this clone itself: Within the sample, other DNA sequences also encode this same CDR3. Here the CDR3 DNA reads TGCGCCAGCAGAGGAGAGACCCAGTACTTC. Amino acid sequence: CASRGETQYF. The chain couples TRBV5-1 to TRBJ2-5; D is uncertain. The CDR3 is made up of 10 amino acids. Germline values: CDR1 SGHRS, CDR2 YFSETQ. Trimming cost V 5 bases and J 4 bases, with 3 bases left between them.

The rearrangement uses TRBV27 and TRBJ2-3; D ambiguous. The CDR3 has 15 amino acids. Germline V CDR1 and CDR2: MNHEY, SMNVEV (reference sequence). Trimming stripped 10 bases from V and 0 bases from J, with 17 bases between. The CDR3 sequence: CATKSDLESTDTQYF. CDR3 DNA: TGTGCCACCAAAAGTGACTTAGAAAGCACAGATACGCAGTATTTT.

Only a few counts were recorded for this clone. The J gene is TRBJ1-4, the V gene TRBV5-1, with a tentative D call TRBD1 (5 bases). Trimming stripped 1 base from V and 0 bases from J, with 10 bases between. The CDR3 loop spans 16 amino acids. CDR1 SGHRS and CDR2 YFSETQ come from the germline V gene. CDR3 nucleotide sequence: TGCGCCAGCAGCTTGTGGAGGGGCGCAACTAATGAAAAACTGTTTTTT. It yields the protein CASSLWRGATNEKLFF.